A single sample gave rise to the 14 T cell receptor beta chains below, sequenced in a study of blood T cells in healthy people across ages. Through a sample-barcoded 5' primer and a J-beta primer mix, a second PCR was run for roughly 7 to 11 cycles. TCRdb analysed the 5' RACE reads with MiXCR anew, one entry per CDR3 protein. Of 600,000 to 1,000,000 distinct CDR3 sequences listed, 25% are singletons. The data were also submitted as part of a second study, on T cells of mothers and their children.

The sequencing sample was made of blood. The source of these receptors is a boy younger than 18 in good health.

The V call is TRBV21-1, the J call TRBJ2-5. TRBV21-1 represents a pseudogene. The CDR3 totals 14 residues. The CDR3, as DNA: TGTGCCAGCAGCACACCGCTGAACTGGGAGACCCGGTACTTC. Its protein product is CASSTPLNWETRYF.

The rearrangement uses TRBV20-1 and TRBJ2-7; possibly TRBD1 for D (6 bases). Between the trimmed V and J ends, which lost 6 bases and 2 bases, there was a span of 17 bases. From germline, CDR1 is DFQATT and CDR2 SNEGSKA (reference sequence). This CDR3 contains 14 residues. The CDR3 DNA reads TGCAGTGCGTCTGGCAGGGGCAAAACCTACGAGCAGTACTTC. Translation gives CSASGRGKTYEQYF.

The chain uses TRBV7-2 and TRBJ2-4; possibly TRBD1 or TRBD2 for D (5 bases each). Looked up from germline, CDR1 is SGHTA and CDR2 is FQGNSA. The germline V and J ends were trimmed by 5 bases and 0 bases, with 14 bases remaining between them. The CDR3 consists of 16 residues. This chain's CDR3 is CASSPLGVLAKNIQYF. CDR3 DNA: TGTGCCAGCAGCCCTTTGGGGGTACTAGCCAAAAACATTCAGTACTTC.

The sample holds a few counts of this clonotype. The chain combines TRBV6-5 with TRBJ1-4, with a weak D call TRBD1 (5 bases). The CDR3 totals 13 residues. CDR1 is MNHEY, CDR2 SVGAGI, per germline. Trimming pared 7 bases from V and 3 bases from J, leaving 9 bases between. CDR3 sequence reads: CASKRQPNEKLFF. Here the CDR3 DNA reads TGTGCCAGCAAACGACAGCCTAATGAAAAACTGTTTTTT.

This sequence joins TRBV29-1 and TRBJ2-5, with D possibly called TRBD1 or TRBD2 (5 bases each). The V gene's germline CDR1 is SQVTM and CDR2 ANQGSEA. V was clipped by 7 bases and J by 1 base, with 13 bases between them. CDR3 length: 13 amino acids. DNA of the CDR3: TGCAGCGCTGCGGGTGGGGCCCAAGAGACCCAGTACTTC. Protein: CSAAGGAQETQYF.

The V call is TRBV10-3, the J call TRBJ2-7; D may be TRBD1 (5 bases). Germline lookup yields CDR1 ENHRY and CDR2 SYGVKD. This CDR3 is 15 amino acids long. V lost 1 base, J lost 2 bases, and 12 bases lay in between. The CDR3 protein is CAISELQASAYEQYF. CDR3 sequence (DNA): TGTGCCATCAGTGAGTTACAGGCGAGCGCCTACGAGCAGTACTTC.

The chain joins TRBV7-9 to TRBJ2-3; 8 nucleotides line up with TRBD2. Trimming removed 5 bases from V and 5 bases from J; junction bases left unmatched: 15. Germline lookup yields CDR1 SEHNR and CDR2 FQNEAQ (reference sequence). The CDR3 length is 17 residues. CDR3 protein: CASSRSPPGGRGDTQYF. The CDR3 DNA follows: TGTGCCAGCAGCAGAAGCCCTCCGGGGGGGCGGGGAGATACGCAGTATTTT.

The sample holds a few counts of this clonotype. The CDR3 spells CASSSPGTVTYEQYF. DNA of the CDR3: TGTGCCAGCAGCTCGCCGGGGACGGTCACCTACGAGCAGTACTTC. The chain uses TRBV5-5 and TRBJ2-7; D could derive from TRBD1 or TRBD2 (5 bases each). The CDR3 runs to 15 residues. The V end was cut by 3 bases, the J end by 2 bases, with 15 bases between. The germline gives CDR1 SGHKS, CDR2 YYEKEE (reference sequence).

Concerning this clonotype: The junction shows a germline mismatch at one end, possibly a read error. The chain is built from TRBV7-2 and TRBJ2-1; 7 nucleotides match TRBD1. TRBJ2-7 matches the DNA end more closely, so the J call is doubtful. The CDR3 loop spans 15 amino acids. Germline V gene lookup returns CDR1 SGHTA and CDR2 FQGNSA. CDR3 DNA: TGTGCCTGCAGCCAGGGGACAGTTGCCTCCTACGAGCAGTACTTC. Protein: CACSQGTVASYEQYF.

This clonotype came up a few times. The V gene is TRBV24-1, the J gene TRBJ1-1; D ambiguous. Germline CDR1 and CDR2: KGHDR and SFDVKD. The V and J ends lost 1 base and 7 bases respectively, with 9 bases between them. This CDR3 contains 13 residues. The CDR3 region has the DNA TGTGCCACCAGTGATTTTAAACAGAGTGAAGCTTTCTTT. Translation: CATSDFKQSEAFF.

The rearrangement uses TRBV28 and TRBJ1-1; 8 bases are a match to TRBD1. CDR3 length: 14 residues. Germline V gene sequence: CDR1 MDHEN, CDR2 SYDVKM. V gave up 3 bases and J gave up 10 bases; unmatched junction bases: 10. This CDR3 is CASSFRGQGGPAFF. DNA of the CDR3: TGTGCCAGCAGTTTCCGCGGACAGGGAGGCCCAGCTTTCTTT.

The sample holds one count of this clonotype. The rearrangement links TRBV4-1 to TRBJ2-4, with D hard to call. Germline lookup yields CDR1 MGHRA and CDR2 YSYEKL. Trimming left V 0 bases short and J 6 bases short, with 9 bases between. The CDR3 covers 14 residues. The CDR3, as DNA: TGCGCCAGCAGCCAAGAGCAAGGGTTAAACATTCAGTACTTC. Protein sequence: CASSQEQGLNIQYF.

This clonotype was seen only a few times. The chain uses TRBV11-2 and TRBJ1-1, with 7 positions matching TRBD1. Losses at the gene ends were 7 bases for V and 0 bases for J; bases not matched to a gene: 2. Looked up from germline, CDR1 is SGHAT and CDR2 is FQNNGV. This CDR3 is built from 13 residues. The CDR3 region has the DNA TGTGCCAGCAAACAGGGGTTGAACACTGAAGCTTTCTTT. Protein sequence: CASKQGLNTEAFF.

The chain uses TRBV29-1 and TRBJ2-5; maybe TRBD1 (5 bases). The J call is uncertain, as TRBJ2-7 better fits the DNA end. Germline CDR1 is SQVTM and CDR2 is ANQGSEA. The CDR3 loop spans 12 amino acids. The CDR3: CSAGRVGDEQYF. In nucleotides, the CDR3 is TGCAGCGCAGGCAGGGTGGGCGACGAGCAGTACTTC.